This entry concerns a single TCR beta chain. The antigen is undetermined. The CDR3 has 18 residues. V lost 4 bases and J lost 2, with 23 bases in between. The germline gives CDR1 MNHNS, CDR2 SASEGT. This sample was included in a study of cytomegalovirus exposure and HLA in healthy donors. Study details: The Caucasian-associated ancestry cluster contained 65% to 85% of the roughly 370 genotyped donors. Overall study findings and caveats: In vitro confirmation showed a few CMV-associated chains to be CMV antigen specific.

Primers: 60 Vbeta forward and 13 Jbeta reverse. Libraries were prepared by immunoSEQ multiplex PCR; TCRdb keeps only in-frame clonotypes and omits some of them. The sample has approximately 140,000 clones, roughly 80% seen once. The origin of this receptor is a young man in good health and CMV-seronegative. The V gene is TRBV6-1, the J gene TRBJ2-5; perhaps TRBD1 as D (5 bases). Sequencing was done on a sample of PBMCs. CDR3 region: CASSARTRFRVGQETQYF. CDR3 DNA: TGTGCCAGCAGTGCTCGCACCCGATTCAGGGTAGGGCAAGAGACCCAGTACTTC.